This TCR beta chain emerged from a study of T cells after yellow fever vaccination. Study-level information: Some fractions had low cell numbers, and these were prepared with SMART-Seq v4 Ultra Low Input.

The study made its TCR cDNA through 5'RACE template switching. That step introduced a universal primer site along with UMIs. TCRdb independently ran MiXCR on the 5' RACE reads; one entry per CDR3 protein. Of about 310,000 distinct CDR3 sequences listed, around 4% are singletons. CDR3 length: 16 residues. Germline-derived CDR1 and CDR2 are MGHRA and YSYEKL. Between the trimmed V and J ends, which lost 0 bases and 10 bases, there was a span of 18 bases. Study-wide results and limits: One caveat is that FACS-sorted repertoires could contain abundant clonotypes contaminating from the bulk population.

This clonotype was recorded many times. Its antigen is not identified. This TCR derives from a young man who received the YFV17D yellow fever vaccine. The sequencing used PBMCs, collected on the day of the yellow fever booster vaccination. The rearrangement links TRBV4-1 to TRBJ1-4, with D perhaps matching TRBD1 (5 bases). CDR3: CASSQDPGGLVGKLFF. The CDR3 region has the DNA TGCGCCAGCAGCCAAGATCCCGGGGGACTAGTAGGAAAACTGTTTTTT.